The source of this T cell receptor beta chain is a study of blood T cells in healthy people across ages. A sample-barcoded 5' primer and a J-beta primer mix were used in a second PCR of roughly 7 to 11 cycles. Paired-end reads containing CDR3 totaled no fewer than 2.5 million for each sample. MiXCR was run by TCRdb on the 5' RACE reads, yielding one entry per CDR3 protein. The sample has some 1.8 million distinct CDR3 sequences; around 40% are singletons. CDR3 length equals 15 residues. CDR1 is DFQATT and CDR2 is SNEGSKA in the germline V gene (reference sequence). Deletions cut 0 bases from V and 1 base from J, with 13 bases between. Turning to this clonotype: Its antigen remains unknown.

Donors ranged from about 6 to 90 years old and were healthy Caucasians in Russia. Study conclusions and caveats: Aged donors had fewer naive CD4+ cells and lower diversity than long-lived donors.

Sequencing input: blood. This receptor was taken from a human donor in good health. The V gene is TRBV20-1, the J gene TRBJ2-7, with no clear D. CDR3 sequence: CSARDPRQASYEQYF. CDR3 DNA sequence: TGCAGTGCTAGAGATCCCCGGCAGGCGTCCTACGAGCAGTACTTC.